The TCR beta chain under discussion was sequenced for a study of blood T cells in healthy people across ages. The CDR3 is 14 amino acids. Germline V gene lookup returns CDR1 SGHRS and CDR2 YFSETQ. V was shortened by 4 bases and J by 3 bases, with 10 bases between the two germline ends. Combining a sample-barcoded 5' primer with a J-beta primer mix, a second PCR ran for about 7 to 11 cycles. MiXCR was run by TCRdb on the 5' RACE reads, yielding one entry per CDR3 protein. The data contain about 970,000 distinct CDR3 sequences, about 51% of them singletons. The origin of this receptor is a woman aged 55 to 70 in good health. Sample: blood. This chain uses TRBV5-1 with TRBJ2-2, with D tentatively TRBD1 (6 bases). The CDR3 DNA is TGCGCCAGCAGCCAGGGGTCCTACACCGGGGAGCTGTTTTTT. Its protein is CASSQGSYTGELFF. The full variable domain, its missing parts supplied by reference TRBV5-1 and TRBJ2-2, is KAGVTQTPRYLIKTRGQQVTLSCSPISGHRSVSWYQQTPGQGLQFLFEYFSETQRNKGNFPGRFSGRQFSNSRSEMNVSTLELGDSALYLCASSQGSYTGELFFGEGSRLTVL.